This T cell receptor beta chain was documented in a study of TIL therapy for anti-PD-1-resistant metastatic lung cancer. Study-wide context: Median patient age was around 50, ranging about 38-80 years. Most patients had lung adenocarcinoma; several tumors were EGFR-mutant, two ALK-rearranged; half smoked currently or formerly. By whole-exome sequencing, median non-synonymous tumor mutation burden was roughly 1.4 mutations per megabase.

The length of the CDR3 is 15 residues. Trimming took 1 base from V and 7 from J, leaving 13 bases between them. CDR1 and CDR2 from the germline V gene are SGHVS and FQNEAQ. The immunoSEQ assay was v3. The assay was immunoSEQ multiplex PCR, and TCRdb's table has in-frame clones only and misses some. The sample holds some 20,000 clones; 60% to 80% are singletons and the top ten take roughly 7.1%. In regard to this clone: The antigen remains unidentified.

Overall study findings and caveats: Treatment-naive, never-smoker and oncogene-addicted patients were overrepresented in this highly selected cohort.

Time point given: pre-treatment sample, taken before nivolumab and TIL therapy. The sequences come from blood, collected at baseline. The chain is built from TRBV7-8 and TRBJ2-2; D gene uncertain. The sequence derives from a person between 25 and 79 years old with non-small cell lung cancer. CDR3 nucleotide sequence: TGTGCCAGCAGCTTAGTCTGGACCGTCGGCGGGGAGCTGTTTTTT. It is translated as CASSLVWTVGGELFF.